The 12 T cell receptor beta chains below come from one sample, sequenced in a study of T cells in Graves' hyperthyroidism and ophthalmopathy. TCR beta CDR3 regions were amplified from RNA. First-round RT-PCR targeting the TCR CDR3 was performed with the HTBI primer set. Using its own MiXCR run on the multiplex PCR reads, TCRdb lists one record per CDR3 protein. This sample has more than 450,000 distinct CDR3 sequences, with around 20% found just once. The specimen was blood. These receptors were obtained from a man in his forties with Graves' ophthalmopathy.

The chain uses TRBV24-1 and TRBJ1-3; unclear D gene. This CDR3 is 15 amino acids long. The V end was cut by 0 bases, the J end by 1 base, with 6 bases between. Germline V gene lookup returns CDR1 KGHDR and CDR2 SFDVKD. As DNA, the CDR3 is TGTGCCACCAGTGATTTGTGGGGATCTGGAAACACCATATATTTT. This codes for CATSDLWGSGNTIYF.

This clonotype was counted a few times. This rearrangement joins TRBV5-1 to TRBJ1-1; D possibly corresponds to TRBD1 (5 bases). Germline CDR1 reads SGHRS; CDR2 reads YFSETQ. The CDR3 loop spans 16 amino acids. Trimming stripped 0 bases from V and 1 base from J, with 13 bases between. CDR3 bases: TGCGCCAGCAGCTTGGAGGGGCCGGGGGGGAACACTGAAGCTTTCTTT. This codes for CASSLEGPGGNTEAFF.

The chain uses TRBV6-2 or TRBV6-3 and TRBJ1-1, with 7 bases fitting TRBD1. J was trimmed by 4 bases and V by 6 bases; bases with no gene match: 5. The CDR3 totals 13 residues. CDR1 and CDR2 (germline): MNHEY, SVGEGT. The CDR3 DNA reads as TGTGCCAGCAGACAGGGGTTGAGCACTGAAGCTTTCTTT. Amino acid sequence: CASRQGLSTEAFF.

This clonotype was counted a few times. This sequence joins TRBV9 and TRBJ2-1, with 11 bases identical to TRBD2. This CDR3 comprises 16 residues. Germline trimming cut 5 bases from V and 6 bases from J; bases unmatched to any gene: 10. Germline CDR1 reads SGDLS; CDR2 reads YYNGEE. The DNA for the CDR3 is TGTGCCAGCAGTTTCCTTGGGGGGACTAGCGGCAATGAGCAGTTCTTC. This gives the protein CASSFLGGTSGNEQFF.

This clonotype was picked up many times. DNA for the CDR3: TGTGCCACCAGCAGAGATTTAAGTCTCACCGAACTACGGCAGCCCCAGCATTTT. Its protein product is CATSRDLSLTELRQPQHF. The chain is built from TRBV15 and TRBJ1-5; D is undetermined. Deletions cut 0 bases from V and 7 bases from J, with 22 bases between. Germline V gene data show CDR1 as LNHNV and CDR2 as YYDKDF (reference sequence). This CDR3 region has 18 residues.

At least ten counts were recorded for this clonotype. V is TRBV27 and J is TRBJ1-1; a weak D match, TRBD1 (5 bases). The germline gives CDR1 MNHEY, CDR2 SMNVEV (reference sequence). This CDR3 comprises 14 residues. V shed 6 bases and J shed 1 base, with 12 bases lying between them. CDR3 DNA sequence: TGTGCCAGCAGGACCGCTACAGGGAACACTGAAGCTTTCTTT. Encoded protein: CASRTATGNTEAFF.

With regard to this clonotype: Possible read error: a much larger clone is one base away. The gene calls are TRBV11-2 and TRBJ2-1; D may be TRBD1 (5 bases). CDR3 length: 13 amino acids. From germline, CDR1 is SGHAT and CDR2 FQNNGV. Trimming removed 0 bases at V and 8 bases at J, with 8 bases between. For the CDR3, the DNA is TGTGCCAGCAGCTTAGAAGGGGTCGATGAGCAGTTCTTC. This gives the protein CASSLEGVDEQFF. The variable domain in full, with the rest retrieved from reference TRBV11-2 and TRBJ2-1, is EAGVAQSPRYKIIEKRQSVAFWCNPISGHATLYWYQQILGQGPKLLIQFQNNGVVDDSQLPKDRFSAERLKGVDSTLKIQPAKLEDSAVYLCASSLEGVDEQFFGPGTRLTVL.

There are a few counts of this clonotype. The chain recombines TRBV5-1 with TRBJ2-1, with 9 bases identical to TRBD2. Germline CDR1 and CDR2: SGHRS and YFSETQ. There are 12 residues in the CDR3. The V gene end was trimmed by 4 bases and the J gene end by 10 bases; junction bases not matched to a gene: 3. CDR3 region: CASSHGLAEQFF. The CDR3 DNA sequence: TGCGCCAGCAGCCACGGACTAGCGGAGCAGTTCTTC. Filled out from reference TRBV5-1 and TRBJ2-1, the complete variable domain reads KAGVTQTPRYLIKTRGQQVTLSCSPISGHRSVSWYQQTPGQGLQFLFEYFSETQRNKGNFPGRFSGRQFSNSRSEMNVSTLELGDSALYLCASSHGLAEQFFGPGTRLTVL.

Comments on this clonotype: Being one base from a much bigger clone, this may be a read error. This sequence joins TRBV28 and TRBJ2-3; TRBD2 matches at 7 bases. Germline V lookup: CDR1 MDHEN, CDR2 SYDVKM. J was trimmed by 5 bases and V by 5 bases; bases with no gene match: 10. The CDR3 runs 15 residues. The CDR3 sequence is CASSPRGEGIDTQYF. Here the CDR3 DNA reads TGTGCCAGCAGTCCCCGGGGGGAAGGAATAGATACGCAGTATTTT. The full variable domain, with the rest looked up from reference TRBV28 and TRBJ2-3, is DVKVTQSSRYLVKRTGEKVFLECVQDMDHENMFWYRQDPGLGLRLIYFSYDVKMKEKGDIPEGYSVSREKKERFSLILESASTNQTSMYLCASSPRGEGIDTQYFGPGTRLTVL.

This clonotype was observed a few times. The genes are TRBV7-6 and TRBJ2-7, with 12 bases lining up with TRBD1. CDR1 is SGHVS and CDR2 is FNYEAQ in the germline V gene. This CDR3 is built from 15 residues. After removal of 4 bases from V and 4 bases from J, the junction contained 5 bases not matched to a gene. The CDR3 loop is CASSYGTGGQYEQYF. Here the CDR3 DNA reads TGTGCCAGCAGCTATGGGACAGGGGGCCAGTACGAGCAGTACTTC.

This clonotype was found a few times. V is TRBV30 and J is TRBJ1-1; unclear D gene. The CDR3 contains 13 residues. Deletions cut 2 bases from V and 1 base from J, with 8 bases between. Germline assignment: CDR1 GTSNPN and CDR2 SVGIG (reference sequence). This CDR3 reads CAWSSLPNTEAFF. CDR3 in DNA: TGTGCCTGGAGTTCCCTTCCGAACACTGAAGCTTTCTTT.

The gene calls are TRBV12-3 or TRBV12-4 and TRBJ2-7, with D possibly matching TRBD2 (5 bases). The CDR3 has 12 amino acids. Between the trimmed V and J ends, which lost 2 bases and 7 bases, there was a span of 9 bases. The CDR3 loop is CASSLYRGEQYF. The DNA of the CDR3 is TGTGCCAGCAGTTTATATCGAGGGGAGCAGTACTTC.